Given below is one T cell receptor beta chain in context. The sample originates from a study of T cell changes during pregnancy in multiple sclerosis. V was pared by 0 bases and J by 0 bases, with 14 bases between. The CDR3 runs to 17 residues. Germline assignment: CDR1 PRHDT and CDR2 FYEKMQ (reference sequence). Generated by immunoSEQ multiplex PCR, the TCRdb table keeps only in-frame clones and is missing some. The data show approximately 89,000 clones, approximately 94% seen once. The sequencing used peripheral blood, collected in the third trimester of pregnancy. This clonotype originated in a female donor with multiple sclerosis, enrolled in a pregnancy study. V usage is TRBV13 and J usage is TRBJ1-1; D is unclear. The CDR3 reads CASSLGRGGSLNTEAFF. The CDR3 DNA reads TGTGCCAGCAGCTTAGGCCGGGGAGGCTCGTTGAACACTGAAGCTTTCTTT.